This T cell receptor beta chain came from a study of blood T cell repertoires in COVID-19. Study-wide context: Nucleic acid was either cDNA or gDNA, and it came from T cells, B-cell-depleted T cells, or PBMCs.

This clone came up once. In the same sample, other DNA sequences code for this CDR3. V dropped 4 bases and J dropped 1 base, with 8 bases sitting between them. The germline CDR1 and CDR2 sequences are LNHDA and SQIVND (reference sequence). CDR3 size: 14 residues. Data came from immunoSEQ multiplex PCR; TCRdb stores just in-frame clones and leaves some out. Of around 200,000 clones in the sample, about 84% are singletons; the top ten hold 5.6%. The chain carries TRBV19 and TRBJ1-5; no reliable D call. This receptor was taken from a man aged 35-49 years with acute COVID-19. Sequencing was carried out using PBMCs or T cells enriched from blood (not recorded which). The CDR3 loop reads CASSRGGSNQPQHF. The CDR3 DNA sequence: TGTGCCAGTAGTAGGGGAGGAAGCAATCAGCCCCAGCATTTT.